This record concerns one TCR beta chain sequence. This entry is derived from a study of T cell changes during pregnancy in multiple sclerosis. The repertoire was sequenced with immunoSEQ multiplex PCR; TCRdb's copy has only in-frame clones and lacks some. The profile covers approximately 38,000 clones, with roughly 94% appearing a single time and under 2% taken by the ten largest. V was trimmed by 9 bases and J by 2 bases, leaving 10 bases between them. The CDR3 consists of 12 residues. Looked up from germline, CDR1 is MNHNY and CDR2 is SVGAGI (reference sequence). V is TRBV6-6 and J is TRBJ2-5, with a tentative D call TRBD2 (6 bases). The sample in question was peripheral blood, obtained in the third trimester of pregnancy. The clonotype originates from a female donor with multiple sclerosis, enrolled in a pregnancy study. CDR3: CASNSGQETQYF. The CDR3 DNA follows: TGTGCCAGTAATAGCGGTCAAGAGACCCAGTACTTC.